This T cell receptor beta chain is drawn from a study of blood T cell repertoires in COVID-19. On the study more broadly: PBMCs, B-cell-depleted T cells, or T cells provided the cDNA or gDNA that made up the material.

This study enrolled people aged about 18 to 90 from roughly 24 US geographic areas. Participants reported their clinical history, and cohort assignment relied on those reports. This clone was counted between two and nine times. Authors' processing steps: It was from reference gene primer amplification that nucleated cell counts were estimated. Assay: immunoSEQ multiplex PCR; the TCRdb copy retains only in-frame clones and omits some. That table gives V, J and clone size, and the DNA gave D and trimming. The sample holds approximately 490,000 clones, about 88% seen once. This CDR3 has 14 amino acids. Trimming stripped 6 bases from V and 1 base from J, with 10 bases between. CDR1 is LNHDA and CDR2 is SQIVND in the germline V gene (reference sequence).

The specimen was PBMCs or T cells enriched from blood (not recorded which). This clonotype was obtained from a woman aged 60-70 years who had recovered from COVID-19. The rearrangement links TRBV19 to TRBJ1-5; tentatively, D is TRBD1 (6 bases). For the CDR3, the DNA is TGTGCCAGTAGCAAGGACAGAAGCAATCAGCCCCAGCATTTT. It is translated as CASSKDRSNQPQHF.